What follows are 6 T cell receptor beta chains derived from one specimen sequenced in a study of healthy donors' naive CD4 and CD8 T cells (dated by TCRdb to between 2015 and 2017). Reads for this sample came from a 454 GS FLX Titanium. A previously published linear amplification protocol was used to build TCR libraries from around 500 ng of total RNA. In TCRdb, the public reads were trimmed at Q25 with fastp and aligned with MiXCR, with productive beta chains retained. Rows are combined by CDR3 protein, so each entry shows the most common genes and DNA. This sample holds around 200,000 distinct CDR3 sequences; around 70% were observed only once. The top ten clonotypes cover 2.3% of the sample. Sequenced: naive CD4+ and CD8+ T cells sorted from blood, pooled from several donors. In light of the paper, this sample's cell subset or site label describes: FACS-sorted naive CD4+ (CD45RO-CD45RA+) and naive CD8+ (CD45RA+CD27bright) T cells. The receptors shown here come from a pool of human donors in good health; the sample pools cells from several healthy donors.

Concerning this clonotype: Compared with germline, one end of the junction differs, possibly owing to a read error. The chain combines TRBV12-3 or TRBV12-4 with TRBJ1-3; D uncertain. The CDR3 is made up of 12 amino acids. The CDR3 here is CASRDSGNTTYF. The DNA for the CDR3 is TGTGCCAGCAGAGATAGTGGAAACACCACATATTTT.

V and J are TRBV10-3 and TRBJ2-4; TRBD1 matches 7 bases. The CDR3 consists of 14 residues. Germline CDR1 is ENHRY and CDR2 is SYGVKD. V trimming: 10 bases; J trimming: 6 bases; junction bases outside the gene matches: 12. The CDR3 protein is CASSPGRGTNIQYF. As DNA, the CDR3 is TGTGCCAGCAGCCCCGGCAGGGGGACAAACATTCAGTACTTC.

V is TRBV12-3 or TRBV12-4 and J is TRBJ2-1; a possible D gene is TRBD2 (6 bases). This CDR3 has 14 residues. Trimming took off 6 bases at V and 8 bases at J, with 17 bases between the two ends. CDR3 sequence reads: CASREVPGRHEQFF. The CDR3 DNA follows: TGTGCCAGCAGAGAGGTCCCAGGGAGGCATGAGCAGTTCTTC.

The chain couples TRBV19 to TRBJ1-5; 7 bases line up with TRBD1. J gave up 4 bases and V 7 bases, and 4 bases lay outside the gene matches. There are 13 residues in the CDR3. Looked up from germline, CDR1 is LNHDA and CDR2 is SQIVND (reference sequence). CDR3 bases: TGTGCCAGTACCGACAGGGCTAATCAGCCCCAGCATTTT. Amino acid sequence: CASTDRANQPQHF. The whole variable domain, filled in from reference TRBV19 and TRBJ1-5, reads DGGITQSPKYLFRKEGQNVTLSCEQNLNHDAMYWYRQDPGQGLRLIYYSQIVNDFQKGDIAEGYSVSREKKESFPLTVTSAQKNPTAFYLCASTDRANQPQHFGDGTRLSIL.

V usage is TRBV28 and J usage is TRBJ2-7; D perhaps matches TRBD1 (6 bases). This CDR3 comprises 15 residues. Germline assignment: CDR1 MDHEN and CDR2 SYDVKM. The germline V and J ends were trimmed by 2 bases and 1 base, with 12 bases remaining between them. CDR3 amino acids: CASSLGTTPSYEQYF. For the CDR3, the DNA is TGTGCCAGCAGTTTAGGGACAACCCCATCCTACGAGCAGTACTTC.

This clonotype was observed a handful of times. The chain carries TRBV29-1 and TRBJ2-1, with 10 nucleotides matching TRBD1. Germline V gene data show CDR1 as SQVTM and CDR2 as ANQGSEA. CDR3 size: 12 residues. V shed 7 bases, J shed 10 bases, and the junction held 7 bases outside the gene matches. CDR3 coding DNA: TGCAGCGGCAGACAGGGGGCGGAAGAGCAGTTCTTC. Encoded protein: CSGRQGAEEQFF.